The rows below give T cell receptor beta chains drawn from one sample of a study of graft-versus-host responses after intestinal transplantation. Data came from immunoSEQ multiplex PCR; TCRdb stores just in-frame clones and leaves some out. The table has 140,000 or so clones, about nine tenths seen once. Their recognized antigens are unknown. Sequences were derived from unstimulated CD4+ T cells sorted from spleen or lymph node cells, sampled before intestinal transplant. Source of these receptors: a human donor who received an intestinal transplant. Both conserved end residues are part of each CDR3. A D gene is named only where the DNA matches it firmly. The size entry is marked missing in some rows and otherwise reads once, few, many or a size class.

>TRBJ2-7|TRBV6-7|.|.
CASSYATQWAYEQYF
TGTGCCAGCAGTTACGCGACACAATGGGCCTACGAGCAGTACTTC
>TRBJ2-6|TRBV11-2|.|.
CASSHRWSSGANVLTF
TGTGCCAGCAGCCACAGGTGGAGCTCTGGGGCCAACGTCCTGACTTTC
>TRBJ1-1|TRBV6-1|.|.
CGTLQALNTEAFF
TGTGGAACCTTACAAGCCCTTAACACTGAAGCTTTCTTT
>TRBJ1-1|TRBV30|.|.
CAWSSGSPGGAFF
TGTGCCTGGAGTTCCGGGTCTCCGGGGGGAGCTTTCTTT
>TRBJ2-3|TRBV7-3|.|TRBD2
CASSHRGVGLGYPDTQYF
TGTGCCAGCAGCCACCGTGGTGTGGGACTAGGTTATCCGGATACGCAGTATTTT
>TRBJ1-3|TRBV7-2|.|.
CASSLGSGGNTIYF
TGTGCCAGCAGCTTAGGCTCCGGGGGAAACACCATATATTTT
>TRBJ2-1|TRBV25-1|.|.
CASSHRVWQFF
TGTGCCAGCAGTCACAGGGTATGGCAGTTCTTC
>TRBJ2-1|TRBV7-7|.|TRBD2
CASSFSREGSNEQFF
TGTGCTAGCAGCTTCTCGCGGGAGGGCTCCAATGAGCAGTTCTTC
>TRBJ2-7|TRBV7-9|once|TRBD1
CASSNRQGFAFYEQYF
TGTGCCAGCAGCAATCGACAGGGTTTCGCTTTCTACGAGCAGTACTTC
>TRBJ1-3|TRBV7-9|few|.
CASSLDPVSGNTIYF
TGTGCCAGCAGCTTAGACCCGGTCTCTGGAAACACCATATATTTT
>TRBJ2-4|TRBV4-2|.|TRBD1
CASRKTGAGNIQYF
TGTGCCAGCAGAAAGACAGGGGCTGGAAACATTCAGTACTTC